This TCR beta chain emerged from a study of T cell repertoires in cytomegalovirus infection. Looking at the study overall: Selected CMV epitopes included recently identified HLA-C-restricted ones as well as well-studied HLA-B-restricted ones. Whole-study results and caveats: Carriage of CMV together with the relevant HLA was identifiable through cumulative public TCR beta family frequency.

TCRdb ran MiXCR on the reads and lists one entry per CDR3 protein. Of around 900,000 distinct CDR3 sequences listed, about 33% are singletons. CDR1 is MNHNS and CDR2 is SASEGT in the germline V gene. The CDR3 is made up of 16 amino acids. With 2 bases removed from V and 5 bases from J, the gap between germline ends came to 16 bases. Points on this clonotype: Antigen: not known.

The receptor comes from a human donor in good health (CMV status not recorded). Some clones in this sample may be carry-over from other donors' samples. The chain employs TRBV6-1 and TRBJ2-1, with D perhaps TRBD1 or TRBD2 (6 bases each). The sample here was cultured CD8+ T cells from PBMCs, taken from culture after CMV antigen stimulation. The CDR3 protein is CASSEFWGAANNEQFF. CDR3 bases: TGTGCCAGCAGTGAATTTTGGGGGGCCGCGAACAATGAGCAGTTCTTC.